This TCR beta chain was recorded in a study of blood T cell repertoires in COVID-19. Study details: Samples representing acute and convalescent COVID-19 were sourced from the United States, Italy and Spain.

Everyone who took part was roughly 18 to 95 years old, and they came from roughly 25 US areas. Assignments of participants to cohorts depended upon their own reported clinical history. Cohort 3 donors counted as recovered after two negative PCRs, clearance, or resolved symptoms. The CDR3 contains 13 residues. CDR1 is LNHNV and CDR2 is YYDKDF in the germline V gene (reference sequence). V was clipped by 2 bases and J by 1 base, with 5 bases between them. Sequencing was performed with immunoSEQ multiplex PCR; in TCRdb, only in-frame clones are kept and a portion is missing. The sample includes 150,000 or so clones, about 79% seen only once; the top ten take around 8.4%.

Material: PBMCs or T cells enriched from blood (not recorded which). This sequence was found in a man between 50 and 59 years old who had recovered from COVID-19. The rearrangement links TRBV15 to TRBJ1-1; tentatively, D is TRBD1 (5 bases). CDR3 in amino acids: CATSRQGNTEAFF. The CDR3 region has the DNA TGTGCCACCAGCAGACAGGGGAACACTGAAGCTTTCTTT.